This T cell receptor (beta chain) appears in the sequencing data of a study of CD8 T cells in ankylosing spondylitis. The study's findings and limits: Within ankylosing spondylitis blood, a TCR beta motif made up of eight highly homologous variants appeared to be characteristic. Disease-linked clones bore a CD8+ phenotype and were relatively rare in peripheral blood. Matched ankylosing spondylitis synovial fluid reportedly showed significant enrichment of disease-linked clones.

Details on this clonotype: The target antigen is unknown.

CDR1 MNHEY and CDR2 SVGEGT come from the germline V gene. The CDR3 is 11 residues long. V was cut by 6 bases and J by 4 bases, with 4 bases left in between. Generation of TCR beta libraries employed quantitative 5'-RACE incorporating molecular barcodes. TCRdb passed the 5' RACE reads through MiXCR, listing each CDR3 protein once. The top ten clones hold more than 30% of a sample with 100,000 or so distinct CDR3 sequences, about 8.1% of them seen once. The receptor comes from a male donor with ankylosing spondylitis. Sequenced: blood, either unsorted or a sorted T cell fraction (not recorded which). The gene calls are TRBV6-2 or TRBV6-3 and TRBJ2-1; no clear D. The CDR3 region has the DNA TGTGCCAGCAGGGGTTACAATGAGCAGTTCTTC. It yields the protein CASRGYNEQFF.